Presented here are 21 T cell receptor beta chains from one specimen sequenced in a study of identical twins. In TCRdb, the 5' RACE reads were re-called with MiXCR into one record per CDR3 protein. The top ten hold roughly 4% of the sample, which has 600,000 to 800,000 distinct CDR3 sequences, about 20% seen once. This sample was also put to use in a study of T cells expressing NK-cell markers.

Sequenced sample: PBMCs. The receptors shown here come from a woman younger than 35 in good health.

Notes on this clonotype: At one boundary the junction diverges from the germline segment, which might be a read error. The gene calls are TRBV12-3 or TRBV12-4 and TRBJ1-2; D gene ambiguous. This CDR3 is 13 amino acids long. The CDR3 here is CASGFRANYGYTF. The CDR3, as DNA: TGTGCCAGCGGTTTTAGGGCGAACTATGGCTACACCTTC.

The chain combines TRBV6-1 with TRBJ1-5; D not resolved. The germline V gene encodes CDR1 MNHNS and CDR2 SASEGT. The CDR3 runs 15 residues. Trimming left V 6 bases short and J 0 bases short, with 12 bases between. DNA of the CDR3: TGTGCCAGCAGGAGCCGTGGGCTTAGCAATCAGCCCCAGCATTTT. Translation gives CASRSRGLSNQPQHF.

A few counts support this clonotype. CDR3 sequence reads: CASSVASSPGQGAQTQYF. CDR3 sequence (DNA): TGTGCCAGCAGCGTAGCAAGCTCTCCGGGACAGGGGGCACAGACCCAGTACTTC. The chain carries TRBV9 and TRBJ2-5, with 12 bases lining up with TRBD1. From germline, CDR1 is SGDLS and CDR2 YYNGEE. With V trimmed by 0 bases and J by 6 bases, 12 bases remained unmatched. CDR3 length: 18 amino acids. Full variable domain (remainder filled in from reference TRBV9 and TRBJ2-5): DSGVTQTPKHLITATGQRVTLRCSPRSGDLSVYWYQQSLDQGLQFLIQYYNGEERAKGNILERFSAQQFPDLHSELNLSSLELGDSALYFCASSVASSPGQGAQTQYFGPGTRLLVL.

This clonotype occurred many times. The J gene is TRBJ2-1, the V gene TRBV12-3 or TRBV12-4; unclear D gene. Trimming pared 6 bases from V and 3 bases from J, leaving 9 bases between. This CDR3 has 13 amino acids. The CDR3 DNA reads as TGTGCCAGCAGGTGGGATGGCTACAATGAGCAGTTCTTC. Its translation is CASRWDGYNEQFF.

The CDR3 DNA sequence: TGTGCCAGCAGTTACTCGGGAGCGGGAGTAGTCACAGATACGCAGTATTTT. As protein: CASSYSGAGVVTDTQYF. V usage is TRBV6-5 and J usage is TRBJ2-3; TRBD2 aligns across 8 bases. Germline trimming cut 0 bases from V and 2 bases from J; bases unmatched to any gene: 7. CDR3 size: 17 residues. Germline V lookup: CDR1 MNHEY, CDR2 SVGAGI.

The chain couples TRBV5-1 to TRBJ2-7; TRBD2 matches 9 bases. The germline CDR1 and CDR2 sequences are SGHRS and YFSETQ. The trim removed 5 bases at V and 0 bases at J, leaving 12 bases unmatched. The CDR3 is 17 residues long. The CDR3 DNA is TGCGCCAGCAGACAAAATAGCGGGAGTTCCGCCTCCTACGAGCAGTACTTC. Protein sequence: CASRQNSGSSASYEQYF.

Written as DNA, the CDR3 is TGCAGTGCTAGAGACGCAATCCTGTCCGGTGGGACCGGGGAGCTGTTTTTT. It is translated as CSARDAILSGGTGELFF. The rearrangement links TRBV20-1 to TRBJ2-2; unclear D gene. The CDR3 loop spans 17 amino acids. Between the trimmed V and J ends, which lost 0 bases and 5 bases, there was a span of 19 bases. Germline V CDR1 and CDR2: DFQATT, SNEGSKA (reference sequence).

The table lists this clonotype with many counts. The gene calls are TRBV12-3 or TRBV12-4 and TRBJ2-5; 7 positions match TRBD1. The CDR3 is 13 amino acids. The V and J ends lost 5 bases and 4 bases, in that order; junction bases with no gene match: 4. The CDR3 nucleotides are TGTGCCAGCAGTGCCACAGGGGCAGAGACCCAGTACTTC. Encoded protein: CASSATGAETQYF.

The chain carries TRBV10-3 and TRBJ2-7; D may be TRBD1 (5 bases). The CDR3 is 11 amino acids. The V gene lost 4 bases and the J gene lost 8 bases, with 9 bases spanning the gap. Germline V gives CDR1 ENHRY, CDR2 SYGVKD. The CDR3 spells CAISVDNKQYF. CDR3 nucleotide sequence: TGTGCCATCAGTGTGGACAACAAGCAGTACTTC.

V is TRBV6-4 and J is TRBJ2-3, with D maybe TRBD2 (6 bases). The germline CDR1 and CDR2 sequences are MRHNA and SNTAGT. The CDR3 loop spans 13 amino acids. V dropped 3 bases and J dropped 13 bases, with 17 bases sitting between them. CDR3: CASSEYLAARKYF. As DNA, the CDR3 is TGTGCCAGCAGTGAGTACTTAGCGGCCCGAAAGTATTTT.

There are a few counts of this clonotype. V gene TRBV20-1 combines with J gene TRBJ2-1; 7 bases agree with TRBD2. The J segment lost 5 bases and the V segment lost 1 base, leaving 2 bases of the junction unmatched. Per the germline V gene, CDR1 is DFQATT and CDR2 is SNEGSKA (reference sequence). The CDR3 covers 13 residues. The CDR3 reads CSARGLADNEQFF. Written as DNA, the CDR3 is TGCAGTGCTAGAGGACTAGCAGACAATGAGCAGTTCTTC.

This clonotype was recorded many times. The chain couples TRBV12-3 or TRBV12-4 to TRBJ1-4; TRBD1 might be the D (5 bases). There are 13 residues in the CDR3. Trimming cost V 7 bases and J 7 bases, with 13 bases left between them. CDR3 nucleotide sequence: TGTGCCAGCACCCTGGGGGGGACTGAAAAACTGTTTTTT. Translation gives CASTLGGTEKLFF.

A remark on this clonotype: At one end, the junction sequence differs from germline, possibly due to a read error. J is TRBJ2-7 and V is TRBV13, with D uncertain. CDR1 PRHDT and CDR2 FYEKMQ come from the germline V gene (reference sequence). The CDR3 length is 13 residues. The CDR3 loop reads CASSSNRLGRVNF. The CDR3 nucleotides read TGTGCCAGCAGCTCAAACCGGCTAGGGCGCGTTAACTTC.

The chain joins TRBV12-3 or TRBV12-4 to TRBJ2-7; 11 bases are shared with TRBD2. After removal of 5 bases from V and 4 bases from J, the junction contained 7 bases not matched to a gene. CDR3 length: 15 residues. The CDR3 reads CASSRQTSGDYEQYF. CDR3 DNA sequence: TGTGCCAGCAGTCGCCAGACTAGCGGGGATTACGAGCAGTACTTC.

This chain uses TRBV5-1 with TRBJ2-5; 10 bases fit TRBD2. This CDR3 contains 15 residues. The germline V gene encodes CDR1 SGHRS and CDR2 YFSETQ. Trimming removed 2 bases from V and 5 bases from J; junction bases left unmatched: 6. The CDR3 loop is CASSFSSGGRETQYF. In nucleotides, the CDR3 is TGCGCCAGCAGCTTTTCTAGCGGGGGCCGGGAGACCCAGTACTTC.

This clonotype was seen just once. The chain links TRBV6-1 to TRBJ2-4; D may correspond to TRBD1 or TRBD2 (5 bases each). Germline CDR1 is MNHNS and CDR2 is SASEGT. This CDR3 has 14 amino acids. The V gene lost 5 bases and the J gene lost 6 bases, with 14 bases spanning the gap. The CDR3 loop reads CASSPLGETNIQYF. In DNA form, the CDR3 reads TGTGCCAGCAGTCCGTTGGGGGAGACAAACATTCAGTACTTC.

V and J are TRBV9 and TRBJ2-3; 9 nucleotides match TRBD2. Germline CDR1 reads SGDLS; CDR2 reads YYNGEE. V trimming: 7 bases; J trimming: 4 bases; junction bases outside the gene matches: 10. The CDR3 runs to 15 residues. The CDR3: CASCGLAGLPDTQYF. As DNA, the CDR3 is TGTGCCAGCTGCGGCCTAGCGGGGCTCCCAGATACGCAGTATTTT.

The chain is built from TRBV12-3 or TRBV12-4 and TRBJ1-3; D is uncertain. V was trimmed by 11 bases and J by 1 base, leaving 6 bases between them. This CDR3 contains 11 residues. The CDR3 sequence: CAGGSGNTIYF. The CDR3 nucleotides read TGTGCCGGAGGGTCTGGAAACACCATATATTTT.

This clonotype was detected only a few times. V is TRBV5-8 and J is TRBJ2-7; D is undetermined. Germline V gives CDR1 SGHTS, CDR2 YDEGEE. This CDR3 spans 12 amino acids. V was clipped by 3 bases and J by 7 bases, with 11 bases between them. CDR3 nucleotide sequence: TGTGCCAGCAGCTCGGACGTTAGTGAGCAGTACTTC. It yields the protein CASSSDVSEQYF.

The J gene is TRBJ2-7, the V gene TRBV27; TRBD2 agrees at 12 bases. Trimming cost V 9 bases and J 5 bases; bases outside gene matches: 5. Germline CDR1 MNHEY, CDR2 SMNVEV (reference sequence). The CDR3 spans 13 residues. For the CDR3, the DNA is TGTGCCAGTGGACTAGCGGGGAGAAACGAGCAGTACTTC. This translates into CASGLAGRNEQYF.

The J gene is TRBJ2-1, the V gene TRBV24-1; tentatively, D is TRBD1 (6 bases). CDR1 is KGHDR, CDR2 SFDVKD, per germline. V lost 3 bases and J 10 bases, leaving 12 bases between the germline ends. This CDR3 is 13 amino acids long. The CDR3 loop is CATSDLRGKEQFF. CDR3 nucleotides: TGTGCCACCAGTGATCTCAGGGGTAAGGAGCAGTTCTTC.